This T cell receptor beta chain was identified in a study of T cell responses to AZD1222 COVID-19 vaccine. Study outcomes and limitations: Donors in the cohort were predominantly white British and more often female, and clonal diversity was possibly underestimated.

With 4 bases removed from V and 4 bases from J, the gap between germline ends came to 11 bases. This CDR3 is built from 13 residues. Looked up from germline, CDR1 is ENHRY and CDR2 is SYGVKD. Concerning this clone itself: No antigen is known for it.

The method was immunoSEQ multiplex PCR; TCRdb's version includes in-frame clones alone and lacks a portion of them. The data hold 150,000 to 200,000 clones, with 75% to 95% observed a single time. This specimen was peripheral blood, taken on day 0 of AZD1222 vaccination. The sequence came from an adult in good health. V gene TRBV10-3 combines with J gene TRBJ2-7, with a tentative D call TRBD1 (5 bases). The CDR3 DNA reads as TGTGCCATCAGTGCTGGGGCCCCTTACGAGCAGTACTTC. Its translation is CAISAGAPYEQYF.